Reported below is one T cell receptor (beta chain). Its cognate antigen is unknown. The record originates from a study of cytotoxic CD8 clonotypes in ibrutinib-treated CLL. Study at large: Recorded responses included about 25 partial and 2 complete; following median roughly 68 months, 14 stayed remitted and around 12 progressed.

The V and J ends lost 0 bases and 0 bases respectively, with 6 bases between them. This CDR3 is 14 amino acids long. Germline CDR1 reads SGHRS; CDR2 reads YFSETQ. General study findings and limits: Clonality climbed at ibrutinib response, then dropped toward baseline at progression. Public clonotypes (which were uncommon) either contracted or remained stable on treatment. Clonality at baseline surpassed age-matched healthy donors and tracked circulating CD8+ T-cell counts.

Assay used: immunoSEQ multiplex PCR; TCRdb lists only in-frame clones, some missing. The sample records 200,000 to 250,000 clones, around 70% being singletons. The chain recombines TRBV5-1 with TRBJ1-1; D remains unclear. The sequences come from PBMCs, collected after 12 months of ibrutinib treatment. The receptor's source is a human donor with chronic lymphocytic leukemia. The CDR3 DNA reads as TGCGCCAGCAGCTTGGAAACCTTGAACACTGAAGCTTTCTTT. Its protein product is CASSLETLNTEAFF.